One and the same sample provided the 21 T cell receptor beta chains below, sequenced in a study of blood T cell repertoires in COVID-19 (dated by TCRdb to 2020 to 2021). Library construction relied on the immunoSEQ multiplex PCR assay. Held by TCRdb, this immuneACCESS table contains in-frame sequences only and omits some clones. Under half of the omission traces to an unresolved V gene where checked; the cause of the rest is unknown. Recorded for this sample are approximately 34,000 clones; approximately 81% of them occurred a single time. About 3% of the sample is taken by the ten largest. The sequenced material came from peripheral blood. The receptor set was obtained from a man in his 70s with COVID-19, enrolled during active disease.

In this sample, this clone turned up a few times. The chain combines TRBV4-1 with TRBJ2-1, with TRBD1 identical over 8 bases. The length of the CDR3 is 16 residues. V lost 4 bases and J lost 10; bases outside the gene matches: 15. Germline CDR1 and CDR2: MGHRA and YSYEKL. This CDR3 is CASSRATGGIPPEQFF. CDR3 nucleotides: TGCGCCAGCAGCCGGGCCACAGGGGGTATCCCCCCCGAGCAGTTCTTC.

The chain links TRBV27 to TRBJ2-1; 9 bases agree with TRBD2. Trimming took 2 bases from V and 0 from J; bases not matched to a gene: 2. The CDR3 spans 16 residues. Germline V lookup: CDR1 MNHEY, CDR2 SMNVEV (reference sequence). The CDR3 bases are TGTGCCAGCAGTTTAATAGCGGGAGCCTCCTACAATGAGCAGTTCTTC. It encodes CASSLIAGASYNEQFF.

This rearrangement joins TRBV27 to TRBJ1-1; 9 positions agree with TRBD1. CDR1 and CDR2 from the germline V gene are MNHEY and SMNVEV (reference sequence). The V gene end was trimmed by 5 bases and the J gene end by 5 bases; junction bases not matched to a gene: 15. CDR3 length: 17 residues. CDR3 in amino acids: CASSRAGTGLIGTEAFF. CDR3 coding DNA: TGTGCCAGCAGTAGAGCCGGGACAGGGTTAATCGGAACTGAAGCTTTCTTT.

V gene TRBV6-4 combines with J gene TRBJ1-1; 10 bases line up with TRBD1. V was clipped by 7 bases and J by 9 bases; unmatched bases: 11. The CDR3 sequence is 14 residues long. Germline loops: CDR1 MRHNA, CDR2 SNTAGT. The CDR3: CASTSMVGQGKAFF. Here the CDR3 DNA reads TGTGCCAGCACCTCTATGGTGGGACAGGGGAAAGCTTTCTTT.

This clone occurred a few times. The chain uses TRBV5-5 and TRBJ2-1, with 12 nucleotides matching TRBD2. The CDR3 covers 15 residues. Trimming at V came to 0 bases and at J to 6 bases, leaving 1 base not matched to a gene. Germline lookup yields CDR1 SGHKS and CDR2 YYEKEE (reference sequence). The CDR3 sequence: CASSLGTSGINEQFF. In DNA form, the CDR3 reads TGTGCCAGCAGCTTGGGGACTAGCGGGATCAATGAGCAGTTCTTC.

Here the CDR3 reads CASSTGMIGVYF. The CDR3 DNA reads as TGTGCCAGTAGTACAGGGATGATTGGAGTATATTTT. This chain links TRBV19 with TRBJ1-3; TRBD1 might be the D (5 bases). This CDR3 spans 12 amino acids. Germline V CDR1 and CDR2: LNHDA, SQIVND (reference sequence). Trimming shortened V by 4 bases and J by 14 bases, and 15 bases separated the two germline ends.

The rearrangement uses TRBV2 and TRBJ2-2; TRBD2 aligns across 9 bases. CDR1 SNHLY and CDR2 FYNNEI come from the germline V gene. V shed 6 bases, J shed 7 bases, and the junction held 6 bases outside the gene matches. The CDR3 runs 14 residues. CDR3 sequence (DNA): TGTGCCAGCAGCAAGGGACTAGCTCTCGGGGAGCTGTTTTTT. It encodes CASSKGLALGELFF.

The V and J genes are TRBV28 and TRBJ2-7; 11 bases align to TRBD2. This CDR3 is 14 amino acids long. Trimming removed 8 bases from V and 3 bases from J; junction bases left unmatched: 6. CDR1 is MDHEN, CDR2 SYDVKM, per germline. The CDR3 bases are TGTGCCAGCCACGACCTAGCGGGAGGCTACGAGCAGTACTTC. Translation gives CASHDLAGGYEQYF.

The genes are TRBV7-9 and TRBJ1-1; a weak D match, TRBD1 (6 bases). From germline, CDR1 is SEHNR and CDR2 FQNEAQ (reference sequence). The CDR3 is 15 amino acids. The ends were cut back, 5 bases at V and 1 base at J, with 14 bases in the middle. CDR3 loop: CASSPRTATNTEAFF. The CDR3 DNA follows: TGTGCCAGCAGCCCGCGGACAGCTACGAACACTGAAGCTTTCTTT.

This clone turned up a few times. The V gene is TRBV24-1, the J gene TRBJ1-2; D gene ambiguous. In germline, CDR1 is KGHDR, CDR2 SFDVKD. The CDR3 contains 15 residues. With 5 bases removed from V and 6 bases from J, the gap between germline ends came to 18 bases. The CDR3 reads CATSAPSQPRDGYTF. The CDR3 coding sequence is TGTGCCACCAGTGCCCCCTCTCAGCCACGGGATGGCTACACCTTC.

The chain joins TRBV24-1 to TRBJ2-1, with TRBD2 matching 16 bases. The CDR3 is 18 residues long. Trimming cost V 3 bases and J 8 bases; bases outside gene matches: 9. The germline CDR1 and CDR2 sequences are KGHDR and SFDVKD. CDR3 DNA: TGTGCCACCAGTGATGTCAAGGGACTAGCGGGAGGGAGGGATGAGCAGTTCTTC. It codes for CATSDVKGLAGGRDEQFF.

Here the CDR3 reads CASTISSSYNEQFF. Written as DNA, the CDR3 is TGTGCCAGCACGATCTCGAGCTCCTACAATGAGCAGTTCTTC. The gene calls are TRBV27 and TRBJ2-1; D uncertain. The germline V gene has CDR1 MNHEY and CDR2 SMNVEV (reference sequence). V was cut by 7 bases and J by 0 bases, with 10 bases left in between. The CDR3 has 14 residues.

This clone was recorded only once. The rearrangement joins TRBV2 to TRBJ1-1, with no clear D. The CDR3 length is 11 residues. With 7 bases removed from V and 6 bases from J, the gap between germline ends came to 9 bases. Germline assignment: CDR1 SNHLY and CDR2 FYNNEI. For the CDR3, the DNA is TGTGCCAGCAACGGGAGGTCTGAAGCTTTCTTT. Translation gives CASNGRSEAFF.

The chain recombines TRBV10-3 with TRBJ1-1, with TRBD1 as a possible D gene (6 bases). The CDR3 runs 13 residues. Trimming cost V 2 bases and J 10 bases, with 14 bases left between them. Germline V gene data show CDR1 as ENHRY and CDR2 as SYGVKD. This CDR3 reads CAISETSGAIAFF. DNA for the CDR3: TGTGCCATCAGTGAGACCTCAGGGGCCATAGCTTTCTTT.

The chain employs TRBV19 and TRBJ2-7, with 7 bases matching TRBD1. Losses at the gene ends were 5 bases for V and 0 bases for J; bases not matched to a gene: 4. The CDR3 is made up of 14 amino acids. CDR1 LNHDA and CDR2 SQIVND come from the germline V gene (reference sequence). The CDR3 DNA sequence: TGTGCCAGTAGTCACCGGGACAGCTCCTACGAGCAGTACTTC. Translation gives CASSHRDSSYEQYF.

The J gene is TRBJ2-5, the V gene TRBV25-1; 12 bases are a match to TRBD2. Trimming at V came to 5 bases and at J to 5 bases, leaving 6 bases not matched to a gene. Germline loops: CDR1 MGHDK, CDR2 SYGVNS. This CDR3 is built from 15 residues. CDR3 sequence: CASSRLAGGPETQYF. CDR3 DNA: TGTGCCAGCAGTCGGCTAGCGGGAGGGCCGGAGACCCAGTACTTC.

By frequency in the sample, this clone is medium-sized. CDR3 nucleotide sequence: TGTGCCAGCAGCGGGGGCAGGGGCGGCACTGAAGCTTTCTTT. Amino acids: CASSGGRGGTEAFF. The chain has TRBV9 and TRBJ1-1; D perhaps matches TRBD1 (6 bases). V was cut by 3 bases and J by 4 bases, with 13 bases left in between. CDR3 length: 14 residues. Germline-derived CDR1 and CDR2 are SGDLS and YYNGEE.

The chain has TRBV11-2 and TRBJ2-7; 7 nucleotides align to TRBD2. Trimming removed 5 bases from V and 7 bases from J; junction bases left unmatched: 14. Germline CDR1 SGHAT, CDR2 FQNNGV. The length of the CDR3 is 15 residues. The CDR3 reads CASSGRAGEVREQYF. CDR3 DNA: TGTGCCAGCAGCGGCCGGGCGGGAGAGGTGAGGGAGCAGTACTTC.

The CDR3: CATSDFISSSYNEQFF. DNA for the CDR3: TGTGCCACCAGTGATTTTATCTCCAGCTCCTACAATGAGCAGTTCTTC. The chain combines TRBV24-1 with TRBJ2-1; D is ambiguous. V was pared by 1 base and J by 0 bases, with 9 bases between. Per the germline V gene, CDR1 is KGHDR and CDR2 is SFDVKD. The CDR3 covers 16 residues.

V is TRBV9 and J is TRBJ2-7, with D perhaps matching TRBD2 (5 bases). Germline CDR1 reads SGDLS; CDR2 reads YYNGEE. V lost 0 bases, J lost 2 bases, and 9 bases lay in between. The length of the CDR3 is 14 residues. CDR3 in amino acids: CASSVAAGPYEQYF. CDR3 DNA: TGTGCCAGCAGCGTAGCCGCGGGCCCCTACGAGCAGTACTTC.

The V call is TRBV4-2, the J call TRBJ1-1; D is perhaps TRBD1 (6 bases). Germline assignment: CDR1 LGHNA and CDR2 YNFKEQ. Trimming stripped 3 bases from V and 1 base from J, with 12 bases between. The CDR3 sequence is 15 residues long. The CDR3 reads CASSHRGGGNTEAFF. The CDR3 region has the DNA TGTGCCAGCAGCCACCGGGGAGGGGGGAACACTGAAGCTTTCTTT.